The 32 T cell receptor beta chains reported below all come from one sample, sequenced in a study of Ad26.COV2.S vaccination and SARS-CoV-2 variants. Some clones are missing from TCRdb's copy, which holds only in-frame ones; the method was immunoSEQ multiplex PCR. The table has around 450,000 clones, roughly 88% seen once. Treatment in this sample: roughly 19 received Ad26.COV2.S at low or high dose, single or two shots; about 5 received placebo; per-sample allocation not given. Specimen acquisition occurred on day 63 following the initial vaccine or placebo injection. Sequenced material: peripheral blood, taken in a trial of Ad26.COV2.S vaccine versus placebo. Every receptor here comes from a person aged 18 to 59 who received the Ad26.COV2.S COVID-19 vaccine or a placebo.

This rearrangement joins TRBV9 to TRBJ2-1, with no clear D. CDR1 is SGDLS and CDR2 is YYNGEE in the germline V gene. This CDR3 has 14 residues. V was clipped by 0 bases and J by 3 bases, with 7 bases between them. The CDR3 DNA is TGTGCCAGCAGCGTAGTAGGGCACTACAATGAGCAGTTCTTC. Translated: CASSVVGHYNEQFF.

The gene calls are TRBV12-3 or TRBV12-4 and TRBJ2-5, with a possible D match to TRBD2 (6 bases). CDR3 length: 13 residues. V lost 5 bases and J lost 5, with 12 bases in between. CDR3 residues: CASSQNRGETQYF. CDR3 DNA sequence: TGTGCCAGCAGTCAGAATCGGGGGGAGACCCAGTACTTC.

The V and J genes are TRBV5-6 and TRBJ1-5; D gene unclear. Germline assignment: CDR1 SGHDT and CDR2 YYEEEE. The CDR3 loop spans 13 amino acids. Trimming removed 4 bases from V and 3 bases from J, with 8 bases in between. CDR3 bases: TGTGCCAGCAGCCCCGGGTTCAATCAGCCCCAGCATTTT. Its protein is CASSPGFNQPQHF.

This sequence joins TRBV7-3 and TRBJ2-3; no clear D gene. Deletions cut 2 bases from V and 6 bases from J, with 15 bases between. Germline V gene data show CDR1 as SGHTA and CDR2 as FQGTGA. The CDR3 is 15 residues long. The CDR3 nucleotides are TGTGCCAGCAGCTTAGACCCTAGATTGGGGGATACGCAGTATTTT. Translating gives CASSLDPRLGDTQYF.

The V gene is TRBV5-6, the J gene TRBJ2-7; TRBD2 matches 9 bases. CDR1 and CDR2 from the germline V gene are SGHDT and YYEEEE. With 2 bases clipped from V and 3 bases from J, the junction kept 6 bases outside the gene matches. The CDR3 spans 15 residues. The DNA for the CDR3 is TGTGCCAGCAGCTTAGGACTAGCGCAGATCTACGAGCAGTACTTC. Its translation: CASSLGLAQIYEQYF.

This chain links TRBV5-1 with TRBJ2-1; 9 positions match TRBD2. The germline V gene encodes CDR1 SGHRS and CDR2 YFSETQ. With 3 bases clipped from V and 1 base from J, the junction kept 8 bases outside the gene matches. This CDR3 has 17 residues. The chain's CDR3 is CASSSAGGPRSYNEQFF. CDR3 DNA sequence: TGCGCCAGCAGCTCTGCGGGAGGGCCGAGGTCCTACAATGAGCAGTTCTTC. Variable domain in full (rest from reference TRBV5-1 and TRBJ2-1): KAGVTQTPRYLIKTRGQQVTLSCSPISGHRSVSWYQQTPGQGLQFLFEYFSETQRNKGNFPGRFSGRQFSNSRSEMNVSTLELGDSALYLCASSSAGGPRSYNEQFFGPGTRLTVL.

The CDR3 sequence is CASSLDADRGAFGYTF. CDR3 sequence (DNA): TGTGCCAGCAGTTTAGATGCGGACAGGGGGGCTTTCGGCTACACCTTC. The chain joins TRBV27 to TRBJ1-2; 10 nucleotides line up with TRBD1. This CDR3 spans 16 amino acids. Germline V CDR1 and CDR2: MNHEY, SMNVEV (reference sequence). V lost 2 bases and J lost 8; bases outside the gene matches: 11.

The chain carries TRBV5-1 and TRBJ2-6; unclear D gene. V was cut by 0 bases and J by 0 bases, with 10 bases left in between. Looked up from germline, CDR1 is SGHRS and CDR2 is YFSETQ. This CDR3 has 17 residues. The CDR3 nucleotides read TGCGCCAGCAGCTTGGCTGGCAGGCACTCTGGGGCCAACGTCCTGACTTTC. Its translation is CASSLAGRHSGANVLTF.

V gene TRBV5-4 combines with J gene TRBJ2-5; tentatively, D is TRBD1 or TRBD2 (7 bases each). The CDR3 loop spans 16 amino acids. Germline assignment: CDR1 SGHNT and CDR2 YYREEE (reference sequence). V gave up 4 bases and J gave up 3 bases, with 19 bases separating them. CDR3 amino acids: CASSPARQGGEETQYF. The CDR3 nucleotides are TGTGCCAGCAGCCCAGCTCGGCAGGGGGGGGAAGAGACCCAGTACTTC.

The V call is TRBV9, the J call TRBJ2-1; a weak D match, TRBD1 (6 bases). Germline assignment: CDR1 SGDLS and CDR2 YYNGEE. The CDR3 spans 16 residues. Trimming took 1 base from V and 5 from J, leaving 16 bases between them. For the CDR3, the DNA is TGTGCCAGCAGCGTATCATTTACAGGGCTGAACAATGAGCAGTTCTTC. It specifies CASSVSFTGLNNEQFF.

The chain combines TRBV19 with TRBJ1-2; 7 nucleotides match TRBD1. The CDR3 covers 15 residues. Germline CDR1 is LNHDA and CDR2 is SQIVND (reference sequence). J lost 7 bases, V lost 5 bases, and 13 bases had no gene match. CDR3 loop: CASSFGGRGESGYTF. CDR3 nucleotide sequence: TGTGCCAGTAGTTTCGGCGGCAGGGGGGAAAGTGGCTACACCTTC.

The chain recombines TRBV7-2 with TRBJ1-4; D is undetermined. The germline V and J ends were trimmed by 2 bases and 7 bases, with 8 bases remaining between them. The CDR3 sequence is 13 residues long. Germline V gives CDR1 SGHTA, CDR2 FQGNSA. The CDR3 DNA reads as TGTGCCAGCAGCTTACGATTGACTGAAAAACTGTTTTTT. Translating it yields CASSLRLTEKLFF.

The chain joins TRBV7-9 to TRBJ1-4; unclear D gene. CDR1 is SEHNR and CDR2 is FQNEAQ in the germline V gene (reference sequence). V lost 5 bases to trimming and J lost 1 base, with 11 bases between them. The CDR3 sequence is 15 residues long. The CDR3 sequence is CASSPAPKTNEKLFF. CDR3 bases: TGTGCCAGCAGCCCAGCTCCGAAAACTAATGAAAAACTGTTTTTT.

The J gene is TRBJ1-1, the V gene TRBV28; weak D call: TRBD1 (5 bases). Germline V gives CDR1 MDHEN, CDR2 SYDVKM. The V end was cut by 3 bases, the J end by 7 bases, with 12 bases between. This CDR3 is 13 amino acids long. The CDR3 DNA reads TGTGCCAGCAGTTTGTGGGGGGAAGTTGAAGCTTTCTTT. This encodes CASSLWGEVEAFF.

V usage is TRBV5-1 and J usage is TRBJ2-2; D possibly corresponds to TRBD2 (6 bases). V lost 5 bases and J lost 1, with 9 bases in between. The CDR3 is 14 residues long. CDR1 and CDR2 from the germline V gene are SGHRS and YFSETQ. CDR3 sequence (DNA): TGCGCCAGCAGTCGACTAGGGAACACCGGGGAGCTGTTTTTT. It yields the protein CASSRLGNTGELFF.

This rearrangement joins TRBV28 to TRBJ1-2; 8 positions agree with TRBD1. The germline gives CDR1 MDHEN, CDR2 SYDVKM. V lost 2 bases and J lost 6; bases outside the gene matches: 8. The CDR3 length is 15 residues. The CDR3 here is CASSLQGALRDGYTF. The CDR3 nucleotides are TGTGCCAGCAGTTTACAGGGGGCGTTGAGGGATGGCTACACCTTC.

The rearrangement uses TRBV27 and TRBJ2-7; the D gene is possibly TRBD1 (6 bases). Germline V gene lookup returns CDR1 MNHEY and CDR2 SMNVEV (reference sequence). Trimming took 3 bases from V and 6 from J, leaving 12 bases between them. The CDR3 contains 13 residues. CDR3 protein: CASSFNRAGEQYF. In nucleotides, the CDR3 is TGTGCCAGCAGTTTTAACAGGGCGGGCGAGCAGTACTTC.

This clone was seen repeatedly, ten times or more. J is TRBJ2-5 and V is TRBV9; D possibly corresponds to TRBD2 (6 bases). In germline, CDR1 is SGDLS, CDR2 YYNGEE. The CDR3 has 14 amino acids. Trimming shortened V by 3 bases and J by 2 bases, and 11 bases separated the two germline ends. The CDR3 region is CASSEEGRQETQYF. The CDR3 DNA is TGTGCCAGCAGCGAGGAGGGACGGCAAGAGACCCAGTACTTC.

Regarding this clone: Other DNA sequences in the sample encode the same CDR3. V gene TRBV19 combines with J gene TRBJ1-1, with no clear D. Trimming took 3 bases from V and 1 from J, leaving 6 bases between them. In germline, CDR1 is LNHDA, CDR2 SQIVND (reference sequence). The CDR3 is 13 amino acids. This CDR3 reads CASSISENTEAFF. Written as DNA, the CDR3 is TGTGCCAGTAGTATTTCGGAGAACACTGAAGCTTTCTTT.

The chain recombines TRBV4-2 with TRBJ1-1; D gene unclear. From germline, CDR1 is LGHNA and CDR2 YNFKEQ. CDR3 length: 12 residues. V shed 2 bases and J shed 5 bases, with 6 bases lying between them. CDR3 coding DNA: TGTGCCAGCAGCCAAATATATACTGAAGCTTTCTTT. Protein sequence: CASSQIYTEAFF.

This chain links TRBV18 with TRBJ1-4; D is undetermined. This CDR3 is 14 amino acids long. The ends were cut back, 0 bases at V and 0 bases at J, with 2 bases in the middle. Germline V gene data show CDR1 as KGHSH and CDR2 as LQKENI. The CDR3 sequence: CASSPPATNEKLFF. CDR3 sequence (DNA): TGTGCCAGCTCACCACCGGCAACTAATGAAAAACTGTTTTTT.

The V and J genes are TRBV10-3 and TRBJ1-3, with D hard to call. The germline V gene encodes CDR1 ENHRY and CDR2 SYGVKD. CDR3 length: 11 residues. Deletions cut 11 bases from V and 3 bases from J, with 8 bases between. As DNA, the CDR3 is TGTGCCTCGTCCAGTGGAAACACCATATATTTT. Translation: CASSSGNTIYF.

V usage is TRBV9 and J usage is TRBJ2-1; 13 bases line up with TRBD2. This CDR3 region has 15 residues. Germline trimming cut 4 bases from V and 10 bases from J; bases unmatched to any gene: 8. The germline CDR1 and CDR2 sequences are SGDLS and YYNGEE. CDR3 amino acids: CASSTGLAGRTEQFF. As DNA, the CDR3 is TGTGCCAGCAGCACGGGACTAGCGGGACGAACAGAGCAGTTCTTC.

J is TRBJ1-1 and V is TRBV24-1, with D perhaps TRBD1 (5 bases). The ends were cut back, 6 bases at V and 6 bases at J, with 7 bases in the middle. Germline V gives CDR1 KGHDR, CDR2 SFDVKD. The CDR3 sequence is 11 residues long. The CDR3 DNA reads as TGTGCCACCAGTTTGGGGGCTGAAGCTTTCTTT. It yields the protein CATSLGAEAFF.

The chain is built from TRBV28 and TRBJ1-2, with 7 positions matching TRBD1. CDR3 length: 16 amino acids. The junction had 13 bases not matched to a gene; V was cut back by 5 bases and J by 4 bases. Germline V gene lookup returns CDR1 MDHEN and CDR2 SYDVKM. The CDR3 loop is CASSPRQGGRVYGYTF. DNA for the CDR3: TGTGCCAGCAGTCCGAGACAGGGAGGTCGGGTCTATGGCTACACCTTC.

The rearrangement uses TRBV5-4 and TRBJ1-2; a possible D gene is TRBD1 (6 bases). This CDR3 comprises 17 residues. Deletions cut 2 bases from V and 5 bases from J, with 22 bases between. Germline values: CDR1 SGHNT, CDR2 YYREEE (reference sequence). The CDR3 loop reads CASSFRRAGVSRYGYTF. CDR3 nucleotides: TGTGCCAGCAGCTTCCGCCGGGCAGGGGTCTCTAGATATGGCTACACCTTC.

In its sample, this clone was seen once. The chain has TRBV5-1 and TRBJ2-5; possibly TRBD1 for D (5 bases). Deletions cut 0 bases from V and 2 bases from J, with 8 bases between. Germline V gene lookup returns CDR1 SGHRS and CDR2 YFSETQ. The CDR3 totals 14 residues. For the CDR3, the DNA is TGCGCCAGCAGCTTGGCAGGGCAGCAAGAGACCCAGTACTTC. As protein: CASSLAGQQETQYF.

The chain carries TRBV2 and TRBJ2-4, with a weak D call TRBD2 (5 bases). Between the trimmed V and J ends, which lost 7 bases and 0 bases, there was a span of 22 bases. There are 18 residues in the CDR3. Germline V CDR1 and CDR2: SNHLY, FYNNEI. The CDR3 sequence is CASIGQVEGKVAKNIQYF. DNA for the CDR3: TGTGCCAGCATTGGGCAGGTCGAGGGCAAAGTAGCCAAAAACATTCAGTACTTC.

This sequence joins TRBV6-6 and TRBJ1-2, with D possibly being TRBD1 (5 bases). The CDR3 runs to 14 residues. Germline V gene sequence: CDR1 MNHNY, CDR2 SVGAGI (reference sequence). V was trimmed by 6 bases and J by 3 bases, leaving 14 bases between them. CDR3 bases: TGTGCCAGCAGCTCCGGGACTACCGACTATGGCTACACCTTC. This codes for CASSSGTTDYGYTF.

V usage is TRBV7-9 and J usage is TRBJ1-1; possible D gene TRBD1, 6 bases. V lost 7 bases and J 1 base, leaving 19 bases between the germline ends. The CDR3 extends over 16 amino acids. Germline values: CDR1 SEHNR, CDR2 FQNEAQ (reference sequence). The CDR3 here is CASTDPRPGANTEAFF. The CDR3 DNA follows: TGTGCCAGCACCGATCCCCGTCCGGGGGCGAACACTGAAGCTTTCTTT.

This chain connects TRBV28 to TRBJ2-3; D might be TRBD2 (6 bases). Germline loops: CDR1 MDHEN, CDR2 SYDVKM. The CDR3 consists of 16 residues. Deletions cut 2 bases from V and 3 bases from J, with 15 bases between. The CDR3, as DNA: TGTGCCAGCAGTTTAGGGCCGGGACTGAAGACAGATACGCAGTATTTT. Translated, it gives CASSLGPGLKTDTQYF.

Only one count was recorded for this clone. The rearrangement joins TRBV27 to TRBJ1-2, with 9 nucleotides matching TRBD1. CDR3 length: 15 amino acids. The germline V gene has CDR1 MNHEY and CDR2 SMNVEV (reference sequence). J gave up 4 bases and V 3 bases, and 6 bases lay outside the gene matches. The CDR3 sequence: CASSFRDRVAYGYTF. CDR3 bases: TGTGCCAGCAGTTTTCGGGACAGGGTCGCCTATGGCTACACCTTC.